This record concerns one TCR beta chain sequence. The antigen remains unidentified. The data derive from a study of a mutant IDH1 vaccine in newly diagnosed glioma. Time point indicated: week 47, end of study. It was 300 ug of mutant IDH1 20-mer peptide that made up each vaccine dose, given with topical imiquimod. The CDR3 has 15 residues. Germline V gives CDR1 MNHEY, CDR2 SVGAGI. TCRdb's table, derived via immunoSEQ multiplex PCR, lists solely in-frame clones and lacks some. The data show some 57,000 clones, around three quarters seen once. The clonotype originates from a woman aged 40 to 50 with glioma. Some clones in this sample may be carry-over from other donors' samples. The input for sequencing was PBMCs, taken from a glioma patient whose treatment included an IDH1 peptide vaccine. The V call is TRBV6-5, the J call TRBJ2-5; maybe TRBD2 (5 bases). The end of the DNA fits TRBJ2-7 better, so the J call may be wrong. Written as DNA, the CDR3 is TGTGCCAGCACGCCCTTGGGCAGCCGGGGCTACGAGCAGTACTTC. Translation: CASTPLGSRGYEQYF.